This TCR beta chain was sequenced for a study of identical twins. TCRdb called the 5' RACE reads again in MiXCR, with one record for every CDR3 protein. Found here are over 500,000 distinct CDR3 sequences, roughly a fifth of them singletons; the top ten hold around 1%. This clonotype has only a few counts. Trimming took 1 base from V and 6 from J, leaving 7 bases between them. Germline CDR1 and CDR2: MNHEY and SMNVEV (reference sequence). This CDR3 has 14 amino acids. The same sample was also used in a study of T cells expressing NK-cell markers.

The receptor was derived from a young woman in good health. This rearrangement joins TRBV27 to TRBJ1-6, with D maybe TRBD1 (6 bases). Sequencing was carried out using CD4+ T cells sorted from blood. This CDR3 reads CASSLWGLNSPLHF. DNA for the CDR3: TGTGCCAGCAGTTTATGGGGGCTTAATTCACCCCTCCACTTT.